Listed below are T cell receptor beta chains from one sample, sequenced in a study of T cell responses to AZD1222 COVID-19 vaccine. The assay was immunoSEQ multiplex PCR, and TCRdb's table has in-frame clones only and misses some. The data hold roughly 150,000 clones, with around 93% observed a single time. The sequencing here drew on peripheral blood, taken 28 days after the second AZD1222 dose. Receptors originate from an adult who received the AZD1222 COVID-19 vaccine. Each CDR3 is given with its conserved first and last residue. A D gene is named only where the DNA matches it firmly. Clone size is not always given. Where it is, it says once, few, many or a class for expanded clones.

size | J | V | D | DNA | CDR3
NA | TRBJ1-4 | TRBV29-1 | TRBD1 | TGCAGCGTTTTTCAGGGGGGGACTAATGAAAAACTGTTTTTT | CSVFQGGTNEKLFF
NA | TRBJ1-3 | TRBV2 | TRBD1 | TGTGCCAGCAGTGAAGCACAGGGGGTGTCTGGAAACACCATATATTTT | CASSEAQGVSGNTIYF
NA | TRBJ2-1 | TRBV19 | TRBD2 | TGTGCCAGTAGTATACACCTTAGCGGGGCCTACAATGAGCAGTTCTTC | CASSIHLSGAYNEQFF
NA | TRBJ2-2 | TRBV7-2 | NA | TGTGCCAGCAGCTTAGTTGGGACCCCCGGGGAGCTGTTTTTT | CASSLVGTPGELFF
NA | TRBJ2-5 | TRBV5-1 | TRBD2 | TGCGCCAGCAGCTTGGCGGGGACTAGCGGGGGACCGGCTTCCGGGACCCAGTACTTC | CASSLAGTSGGPASGTQYF
NA | TRBJ1-6 | TRBV3-1/TRBV3-2 | NA | TGTGCCAGCAGCCCGGGGGACCGGCGAGAAAATTCACCCCTCCACTTT | CASSPGDRRENSPLHF
NA | TRBJ2-5 | TRBV5-1 | NA | TGCGCCAGCAGCTTGATGCCACGGGAGACCCAGTACTTC | CASSLMPRETQYF
NA | TRBJ1-5 | TRBV24-1 | NA | TGTGCCACCAGTGATGGGCCAATGAGGCAGCCCCAGCATTTT | CATSDGPMRQPQHF
NA | TRBJ2-2 | TRBV29-1 | TRBD2 | TGCAGCGTTGATAGCGGGATTAGACCAAACACCGGGGAGCTGTTTTTT | CSVDSGIRPNTGELFF
NA | TRBJ2-3 | TRBV9 | TRBD2 | TGTGCCAGCAGCGTAGGGGCGGGGGGGGATACGCAGTATTTT | CASSVGAGGDTQYF
NA | TRBJ1-3 | TRBV6-5 | NA | TGTGCCAGCCGAAAAGACACTGGAAACACCATATATTTT | CASRKDTGNTIYF
NA | TRBJ1-2 | TRBV9 | NA | TGTGCCAGCAGCGTAGGGGTAGGGTATGGCTACACCTTC | CASSVGVGYGYTF
NA | TRBJ1-4 | TRBV6-6 | NA | TGTGCCAGCAGCTCAGTACCACAGGGTGAAAAACTGTTTTTT | CASSSVPQGEKLFF
NA | TRBJ2-7 | TRBV11-3 | NA | TGTGCCAGCAGCTTAGAACGGCAGGCAAACTACGAGCAGTACTTC | CASSLERQANYEQYF
NA | TRBJ1-1 | TRBV13 | NA | TGTGCCAGCAGCTTGGAACCGATCACTGAAGCTTTCTTT | CASSLEPITEAFF
NA | TRBJ1-2 | TRBV9 | NA | TGTGCCAGCAGCGCTTTGACAGAGAGACCGGAGGGTGGCTACACCTTC | CASSALTERPEGGYTF
once | TRBJ2-4 | TRBV19 | TRBD2 | TGTGCCAGTAGTATTGGGGCAGGGAGGGTGAGTCGGGCCAAAAACATTCAGTACTTC | CASSIGAGRVSRAKNIQYF
NA | TRBJ2-7 | TRBV3-1/TRBV3-2 | NA | TGTGCCAGCAGCCAACTGGCAGGGCCTGACGAGCAGTACTTC | CASSQLAGPDEQYF
NA | TRBJ1-2 | TRBV11-1 | TRBD1 | TGTGCCAGCAGCCACCGGGACAGGGGATACTATGGCTACACCTTC | CASSHRDRGYYGYTF
few | TRBJ2-3 | TRBV11-1 | TRBD2 | TGTGCCAGCAGCTCCAATCCGGGAGGAGGAGATACGCAGTATTTT | CASSSNPGGGDTQYF
NA | TRBJ1-5 | TRBV27 | NA | TGTGCCAGCAGTTTTGGGATGTATCAGCCCCAGCATTTT | CASSFGMYQPQHF
once | TRBJ1-2 | TRBV9 | NA | TGTGCCAGCAGCGTAGCGTCATATAACTATGGCTACACCTTC | CASSVASYNYGYTF
NA | TRBJ1-2 | TRBV24-1 | NA | TGTGCCACCAGTGATTTGAGGGGCCAGCCGCCCGTGCTAAGCTACACCTTC | CATSDLRGQPPVLSYTF
NA | TRBJ1-1 | TRBV5-1 | TRBD1 | TGCGCCAGCAGCTACTCGGGACAGGGGTCTGAAGCTTTCTTT | CASSYSGQGSEAFF
few | TRBJ1-2 | TRBV10-1 | NA | TGCGCCAGCAGTGAGAGTAGGGGGGTACGGGGCTACACCTTC | CASSESRGVRGYTF
once | TRBJ1-4 | TRBV12-5 | TRBD1 | TGTGCTAGTGGTTTGGCCCGGGACAGGACCGTTGCAACTAATGAAAAACTGTTTTTT | CASGLARDRTVATNEKLFF
NA | TRBJ2-3 | TRBV10-1 | TRBD2 | TGCGCCAGCAGAGGAGGGTTGGCGGGAGGCCCAGATACGCAGTATTTT | CASRGGLAGGPDTQYF
once | TRBJ2-1 | TRBV13 | NA | TGTGCCAGCAGCTCCTTAGCGGTGGGGCCCTACAATGAGCAGTTCTTC | CASSSLAVGPYNEQFF
NA | TRBJ1-4 | TRBV11-2 | NA | TGTGCCAGCAGCTTGAACGGGCCGGAGGAAAAACTGTTTTTT | CASSLNGPEEKLFF
NA | TRBJ2-7 | TRBV7-9 | NA | TGTGCCAGCAGCCCCTCCTGGAGCGTGTCATCCCGGGGTTACGAGCAGTACTTC | CASSPSWSVSSRGYEQYF
NA | TRBJ1-1 | TRBV7-2 | NA | TGTGCCAGCAGCTCCACAGGGCTATCGGCTTTCTTT | CASSSTGLSAFF
NA | TRBJ2-1 | TRBV7-3 | TRBD2 | TGTGCCAGCAGCTTTAGCGGGAGGGCCAATGAGCAGTTCTTC | CASSFSGRANEQFF